These T cell receptor beta chains were read from a single sample in a study of T-cell memory formation after mild COVID-19. TCRdb reanalysed the 5' RACE reads using MiXCR and keeps one entry per CDR3 protein. This table has under 700,000 distinct CDR3 sequences, around 20% appearing once. Sequencing was carried out using PBMCs or a T cell subset sorted from them (not recorded which). The receptor source for this set is an adult woman who had mild COVID-19 (a few samples of this study predate the infection). Cell type and time point are not known. Each CDR3 is given with its conserved first and last residue. Fields, in order: V gene, clone size, CDR3 protein. Where a row states a size, it is once, few, many or the class of an expanded clone; other rows omit it.

v_call: TRBV4-3
clone_size: few
cdr3_aa: CASSGDRGQPQHF

v_call: TRBV12-3/TRBV12-4
clone_size: NA
cdr3_aa: CASSPGGAQYF

v_call: TRBV10-3
clone_size: NA
cdr3_aa: CAISESGAPGGYTF

v_call: TRBV7-9
clone_size: NA
cdr3_aa: CASSKDTPSGANVLTF

v_call: TRBV7-3
clone_size: NA
cdr3_aa: CASSSPGRGANVLTF

v_call: TRBV6-5
clone_size: few
cdr3_aa: CASSLGTAPYNEQFF

v_call: TRBV7-9
clone_size: NA
cdr3_aa: CASTPGLVGINEQFF

v_call: TRBV11-2
clone_size: NA
cdr3_aa: CASSSRDRNTGELFF

v_call: TRBV4-3
clone_size: NA
cdr3_aa: CASSQSLGTGAYEQYF

v_call: TRBV2
clone_size: few
cdr3_aa: CASSEGRNYGYTF

v_call: TRBV5-6
clone_size: NA
cdr3_aa: CASSLPADREAFF

v_call: TRBV4-3
clone_size: few
cdr3_aa: CASSQDGQGTYNEQFF

v_call: TRBV7-8
clone_size: NA
cdr3_aa: CASIQTAGHEQYF

v_call: TRBV19
clone_size: few
cdr3_aa: CASSILAQNQPQHF